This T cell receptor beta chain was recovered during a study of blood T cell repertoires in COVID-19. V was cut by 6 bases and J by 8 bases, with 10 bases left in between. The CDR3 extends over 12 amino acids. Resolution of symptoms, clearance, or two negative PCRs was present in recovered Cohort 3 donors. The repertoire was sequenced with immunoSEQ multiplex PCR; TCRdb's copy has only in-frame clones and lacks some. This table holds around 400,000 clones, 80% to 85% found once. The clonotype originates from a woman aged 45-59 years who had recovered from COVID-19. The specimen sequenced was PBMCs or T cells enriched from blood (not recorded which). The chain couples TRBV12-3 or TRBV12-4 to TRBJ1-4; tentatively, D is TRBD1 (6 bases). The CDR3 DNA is TGTGCCAGCAGCCCCGACAGGGAAAAACTGTTTTTT. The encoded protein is CASSPDREKLFF.